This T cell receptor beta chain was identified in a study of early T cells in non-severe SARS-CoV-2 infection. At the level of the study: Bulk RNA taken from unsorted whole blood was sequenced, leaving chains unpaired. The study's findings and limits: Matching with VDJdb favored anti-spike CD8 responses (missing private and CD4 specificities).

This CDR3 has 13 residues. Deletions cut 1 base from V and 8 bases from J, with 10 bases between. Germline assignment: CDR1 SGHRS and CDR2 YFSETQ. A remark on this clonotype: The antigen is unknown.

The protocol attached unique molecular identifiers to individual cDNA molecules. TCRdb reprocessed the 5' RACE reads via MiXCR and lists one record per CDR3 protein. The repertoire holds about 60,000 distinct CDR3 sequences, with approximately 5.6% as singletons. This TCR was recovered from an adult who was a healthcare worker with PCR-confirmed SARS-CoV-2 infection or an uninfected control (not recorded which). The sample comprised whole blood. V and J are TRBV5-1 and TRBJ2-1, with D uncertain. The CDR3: CASSLRMNDEQFF. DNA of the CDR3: TGCGCCAGCAGCTTGAGAATGAACGATGAGCAGTTCTTC.